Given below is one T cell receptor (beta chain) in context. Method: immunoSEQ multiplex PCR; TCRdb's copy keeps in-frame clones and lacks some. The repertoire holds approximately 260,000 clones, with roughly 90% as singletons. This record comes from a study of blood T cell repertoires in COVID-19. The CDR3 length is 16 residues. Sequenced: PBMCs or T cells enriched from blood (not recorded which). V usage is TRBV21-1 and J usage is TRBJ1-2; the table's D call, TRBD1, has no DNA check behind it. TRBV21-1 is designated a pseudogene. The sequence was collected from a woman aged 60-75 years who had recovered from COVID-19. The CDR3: CASSTNAQTGAHGYTF. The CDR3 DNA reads TGTGCCAGCAGCACGAATGCTCAGACAGGGGCCCATGGCTACACCTTC.